The 17 T cell receptor beta chains reported below all come from one sample, sequenced in a study of blood T cell repertoires in COVID-19. Data came from immunoSEQ multiplex PCR; TCRdb stores just in-frame clones and leaves some out. The data contain about 230,000 clones, about nine tenths of them singletons. Sequenced: peripheral blood. Receptors originate from a woman aged 60-75 years with acute or convalescent COVID-19.

The gene calls are TRBV6-5 and TRBJ1-6; D uncertain. Germline CDR1 and CDR2: MNHEY and SVGAGI. The CDR3 is 14 residues long. The V and J ends lost 4 bases and 10 bases respectively, with 14 bases between them. This CDR3 is CASSSPRVGSPLHF. The CDR3 DNA sequence: TGTGCCAGCAGTTCCCCTCGGGTTGGGTCACCCCTCCACTTT.

The V call is TRBV18, the J call TRBJ1-6; D may be TRBD1 (6 bases). Deletions cut 5 bases from V and 4 bases from J, with 9 bases between. The germline gives CDR1 KGHSH, CDR2 LQKENI. This CDR3 region has 14 residues. CDR3: CASSSTGYNSPLHF. The CDR3 DNA reads TGTGCCAGCTCATCTACAGGGTATAATTCACCCCTCCACTTT.

The V and J genes are TRBV27 and TRBJ1-6, with D possibly TRBD1 on 6 matching bases. The V end was cut by 6 bases, the J end by 7 bases, with 10 bases between. The CDR3 covers 13 residues. Germline V gene sequence: CDR1 MNHEY, CDR2 SMNVEV (reference sequence). The CDR3, as DNA: TGTGCCAGCAGCAACAGGGAGAATTCACCCCTCCACTTT. Translation: CASSNRENSPLHF.

This chain joins TRBV4-1 and TRBJ1-4, with no clear D. There are 13 residues in the CDR3. CDR1 MGHRA and CDR2 YSYEKL come from the germline V gene. The V end was cut by 0 bases, the J end by 8 bases, with 7 bases between. The CDR3 bases are TGCGCCAGCAGCCAAGATCCCTCGGAAAAACTGTTTTTT. Translating gives CASSQDPSEKLFF.

This clone was found once. The CDR3 DNA is TGTGCCACCAGTGACCCCCTGCGGGGTCGGGGCGGGGAGCTGTTTTTT. Protein: CATSDPLRGRGGELFF. The chain recombines TRBV24-1 with TRBJ2-2; TRBD2 might be the D (6 bases). V was trimmed by 4 bases and J by 7 bases, leaving 18 bases between them. The germline V gene encodes CDR1 KGHDR and CDR2 SFDVKD. The CDR3 consists of 16 residues.

The chain employs TRBV30 and TRBJ1-2, with 8 bases lining up with TRBD1. The V gene end was trimmed by 5 bases and the J gene end by 8 bases; junction bases not matched to a gene: 13. The germline gives CDR1 GTSNPN, CDR2 SVGIG (reference sequence). The CDR3 extends over 14 amino acids. This CDR3 is CAWGYTGGLYGYTF. The CDR3 nucleotides are TGTGCCTGGGGATACACAGGGGGATTATACGGCTACACCTTC. The full variable domain, with the rest looked up from reference TRBV30 and TRBJ1-2, is SQTIHQWPATLVQPVGSPLSLECTVEGTSNPNLYWYRQAAGRGLQLLFYSVGIGQISSEVPQNLSASRPQDRQFILSSKKLLLSDSGFYLCAWGYTGGLYGYTFGSGTRLTVV.

The chain is built from TRBV7-8 and TRBJ2-2; 10 bases line up with TRBD1. The junction had 8 bases not matched to a gene; V was cut back by 6 bases and J by 7 bases. CDR1 and CDR2 (germline): SGHVS, FQNEAQ. The CDR3 runs to 15 residues. The CDR3 protein is CASSRDRGHVGELFF. In nucleotides, the CDR3 is TGTGCCAGCAGTCGCGACAGGGGGCATGTCGGGGAGCTGTTTTTT. The variable domain in full, completed from reference TRBV7-8 and TRBJ2-2, reads GAGVSQSPRYKVAKRGQDVALRCDPISGHVSLFWYQQALGQGPEFLTYFQNEAQLDKSGLPSDRFFAERPEGSVSTLKIQRTQQEDSAVYLCASSRDRGHVGELFFGEGSRLTVL.

The chain employs TRBV19 and TRBJ2-3, with 14 bases matching TRBD2. The CDR3 covers 15 residues. V shed 5 bases, J shed 7 bases, and the junction held 5 bases outside the gene matches. Germline lookup yields CDR1 LNHDA and CDR2 SQIVND (reference sequence). CDR3 in amino acids: CASSGTSGSLNTQYF. DNA for the CDR3: TGTGCCAGTAGTGGGACTAGCGGGAGTTTAAATACGCAGTATTTT.

V usage is TRBV27 and J usage is TRBJ2-2, with TRBD1 identical over 8 bases. Germline V gives CDR1 MNHEY, CDR2 SMNVEV (reference sequence). CDR3 length: 17 amino acids. The V segment lost 2 bases and the J segment 4 bases; nucleotides outside the gene matches: 9. The DNA of the CDR3 is TGTGCCAGCAGTTTAGACCCGGACAGGGCAACCACCGGGGAGCTGTTTTTT. This gives the protein CASSLDPDRATTGELFF.

The chain uses TRBV7-3 and TRBJ2-1; 9 bases are a match to TRBD2. CDR1 and CDR2 (germline): SGHTA, FQGTGA. Trimming cost V 0 bases and J 0 bases; bases outside gene matches: 3. This CDR3 is 17 amino acids long. CDR3 loop: CASSLTLAGRSYNEQFF. The CDR3 DNA is TGTGCCAGCAGCTTAACTCTAGCGGGGCGCTCCTACAATGAGCAGTTCTTC.

The CDR3 nucleotides are TGTGCCAGCAGCTTAGAAGCGTCTTCCGGGGAGCTGTTTTTT. Amino acids: CASSLEASSGELFF. This chain uses TRBV11-2 with TRBJ2-2, with unresolved D. The V end lost 0 bases, the J end lost 6 bases, and 8 bases lay between the germline ends. The CDR3 has 14 amino acids. Germline V CDR1 and CDR2: SGHAT, FQNNGV.

The V call is TRBV28, the J call TRBJ1-6, with D possibly matching TRBD1 (6 bases). The V gene lost 6 bases and the J gene lost 5 bases, with 11 bases spanning the gap. Germline loops: CDR1 MDHEN, CDR2 SYDVKM. This CDR3 contains 14 residues. DNA of the CDR3: TGTGCCAGCAGCTCGGGACAAAATAATTCACCCCTCCACTTT. Translating gives CASSSGQNNSPLHF.

V and J are TRBV18 and TRBJ2-7; 8 bases align to TRBD1. Germline loops: CDR1 KGHSH, CDR2 LQKENI. V shed 3 bases and J 3 bases; nucleotides not matched to a gene: 7. The CDR3 length is 15 residues. CDR3 in amino acids: CASSPRSGTGYEQYF. CDR3 nucleotides: TGTGCCAGCTCACCGCGTTCCGGGACAGGCTACGAGCAGTACTTC.

The chain recombines TRBV2 with TRBJ2-1, with D possibly matching TRBD2 (6 bases). The V end was cut by 10 bases, the J end by 0 bases, with 16 bases between. This CDR3 spans 15 amino acids. Germline CDR1 reads SNHLY; CDR2 reads FYNNEI. CDR3: CATTQLANSYNEQFF. CDR3 coding DNA: TGTGCCACCACACAACTAGCTAACTCCTACAATGAGCAGTTCTTC.

This chain's CDR3 is CAAGLPTGEDQGETQYF. CDR3 bases: TGTGCCGCCGGCCTACCAACAGGGGAGGATCAAGGAGAGACCCAGTACTTC. The V gene is TRBV24-1, the J gene TRBJ2-5; TRBD1 is a possible D gene (7 bases). Per germline, CDR1 KGHDR and CDR2 SFDVKD. The CDR3 runs to 17 residues. V gave up 12 bases and J gave up 4 bases, with 29 bases separating them.

This chain joins TRBV30 and TRBJ2-2; D is possibly TRBD1 (5 bases). V gave up 2 bases and J gave up 5 bases, with 12 bases separating them. The CDR3 loop spans 14 amino acids. Germline CDR1 GTSNPN, CDR2 SVGIG (reference sequence). Written as DNA, the CDR3 is TGTGCCTGGAGTCCGGCGGCAGGGACCGGGGAGCTGTTTTTT. This codes for CAWSPAAGTGELFF. The complete variable domain, with remaining parts taken from reference TRBV30 and TRBJ2-2, reads SQTIHQWPATLVQPVGSPLSLECTVEGTSNPNLYWYRQAAGRGLQLLFYSVGIGQISSEVPQNLSASRPQDRQFILSSKKLLLSDSGFYLCAWSPAAGTGELFFGEGSRLTVL.

The rearrangement uses TRBV5-6 and TRBJ2-3; 7 nucleotides line up with TRBD2. CDR1 and CDR2 from the germline V gene are SGHDT and YYEEEE. The J segment lost 7 bases and the V segment lost 1 base, leaving 9 bases of the junction unmatched. This CDR3 comprises 15 residues. In DNA form, the CDR3 reads TGTGCCAGCAGCTTGATGGGGGGGAGAGGAAATACGCAGTATTTT. It translates to CASSLMGGRGNTQYF. The entire variable domain, with the rest obtained from reference TRBV5-6 and TRBJ2-3, is as follows: DAGVTQSPTHLIKTRGQQVTLRCSPKSGHDTVSWYQQALGQGPQFIFQYYEEEERQRGNFPDRFSGHQFPNYSSELNVNALLLGDSALYLCASSLMGGRGNTQYFGPGTRLTVL.